This TCR beta chain comes out of a study of blood T cell repertoires in COVID-19. For the study at large: Donors in the United States, Italy and Spain gave samples during acute or convalescent COVID-19. T cells, B-cell-depleted T cells, or PBMCs provided the cDNA or gDNA that served as material.

V dropped 1 base and J dropped 4 bases, with 17 bases sitting between them. Germline CDR1 is MNHEY and CDR2 is SVGEGT. The CDR3 covers 16 residues. Per the study methods: Amplification of reference gene primers was used by the study to estimate nucleated cell counts. The repertoire was sequenced with immunoSEQ multiplex PCR; TCRdb's copy has only in-frame clones and lacks some. V and J calls and clone size are as listed in that table; D and trimming were resolved from the DNA. The sample has roughly 34,000 clones, approximately 85% seen once. The chain combines TRBV6-2 or TRBV6-3 with TRBJ2-7; D gene unclear. The source material was peripheral blood. This receptor was obtained from an elderly man with active COVID-19. CDR3: CASSYWQVRPGYEQYF. CDR3 bases: TGTGCCAGCAGTTACTGGCAGGTTCGCCCAGGATACGAGCAGTACTTC.